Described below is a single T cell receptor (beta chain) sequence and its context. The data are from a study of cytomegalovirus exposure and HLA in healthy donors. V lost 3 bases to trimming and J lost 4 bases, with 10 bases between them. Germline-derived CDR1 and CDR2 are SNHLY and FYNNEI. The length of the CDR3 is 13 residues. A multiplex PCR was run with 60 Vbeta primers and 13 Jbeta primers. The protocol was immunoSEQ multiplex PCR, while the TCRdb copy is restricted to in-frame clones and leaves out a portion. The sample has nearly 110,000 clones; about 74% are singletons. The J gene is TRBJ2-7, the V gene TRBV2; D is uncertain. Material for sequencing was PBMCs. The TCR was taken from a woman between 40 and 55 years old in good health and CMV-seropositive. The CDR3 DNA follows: TGTGCCAGCAGTGAGGGCAGGAAATACGAGCAGTACTTC. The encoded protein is CASSEGRKYEQYF.